This T cell receptor beta chain was recovered during a study of blood T cell repertoires in COVID-19. Study-level background: Sites in the United States, Italy and Spain provided acute and convalescent COVID-19 samples. The cDNA or gDNA used as material had been derived from T cells, B-cell-depleted T cells, or PBMCs.

Original processing notes: For nucleated cells, counts were estimated from reference gene primer amplification. Profiling relied on immunoSEQ multiplex PCR, and the TCRdb table lists in-frame clones only, not all of them. That table furnishes V, J and clone size, whereas the DNA furnished D and trimming. The sample shows over 55,000 clones, about 81% of them seen only once. The J segment lost 6 bases and the V segment lost 2 bases, leaving 10 bases of the junction unmatched. The CDR3 extends over 15 amino acids. Germline lookup yields CDR1 SEHNR and CDR2 FQNEAQ (reference sequence). This clone was seen only once.

The chain carries TRBV7-9 and TRBJ2-7, with 7 bases that match TRBD2. The source is an elderly woman with acute or convalescent COVID-19. Material for sequencing was peripheral blood. This chain's CDR3 is CASSLLAGVDSEQYF. CDR3 DNA sequence: TGTGCCAGCAGCTTACTCGCGGGAGTAGATAGCGAGCAGTACTTC.